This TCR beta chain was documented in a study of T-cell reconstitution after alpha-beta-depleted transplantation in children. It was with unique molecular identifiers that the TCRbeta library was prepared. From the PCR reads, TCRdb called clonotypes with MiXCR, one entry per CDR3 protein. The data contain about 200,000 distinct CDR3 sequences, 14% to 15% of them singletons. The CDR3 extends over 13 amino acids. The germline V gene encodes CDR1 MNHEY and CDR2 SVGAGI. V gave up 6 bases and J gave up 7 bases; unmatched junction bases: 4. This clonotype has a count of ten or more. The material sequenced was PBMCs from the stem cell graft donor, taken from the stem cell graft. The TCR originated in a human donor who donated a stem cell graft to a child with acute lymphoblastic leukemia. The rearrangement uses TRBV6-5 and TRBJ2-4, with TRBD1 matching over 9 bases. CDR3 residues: CASRRDRANIQYF. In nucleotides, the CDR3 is TGTGCCAGCAGGAGGGACAGGGCCAACATTCAGTACTTC.